Below are 29 T cell receptor beta chains sequenced from a single sample in a study of tissue T cells after allogeneic stem cell transplantation. The time point was: mouse harvest day 7 after allogeneic transplant. Tail vein injection delivered 10^7 T-cell-depleted bone marrow cells and 10^6 splenic CD5+ T cells. Measured with immunoSEQ multiplex PCR; TCRdb has only the in-frame clones, and not every one. The sample yields roughly 7,000 clones, around 50% seen once. The sequencing input was gut tissue. The receptors derive from a female BALB/c mouse given C57BL/6 T cells with graft-versus-host disease after an allogeneic hematopoietic cell transplant.

This clone was seen a few times. Mouse germline and gene names are used. Sequencing ends 1 residue short of the CDR3 end; the germline J gene provides the rest. The V call is TRBV13-3, the J call TRBJ1-2, with a tentative D call TRBD1 (6 bases). The CDR3 runs to 15 residues. Germline CDR1 is NNHDY and CDR2 is SYVADS. The V end was cut by 5 bases, the J end by 0 bases, with 14 bases between. The CDR3 loop reads CASSLRDIANSDYTF. CDR3 DNA, as far as it was read: TGTGCCAGCAGCCTCCGGGACATTGCAAACTCCGACTACACC.

As to this clone: All gene names here are mouse names. Read data end 1 residue before the CDR3 end; the end is taken from the germline J gene. The chain joins TRBV26 to TRBJ1-1; D is undetermined. This CDR3 has 12 amino acids. With 6 bases removed from V and 1 base from J, the gap between germline ends came to 6 bases. CDR1 and CDR2 from the germline V gene are KGHPV and FQNQEV (reference sequence). CDR3 DNA, as far as it was read: TGTGCCAGCAGACGACAAAACACAGAAGTCTTC. It yields the protein CASRRQNTEVF. In full, the CDR3 reads CASRRQNTEVFF. The full variable domain, with the rest looked up from reference TRBV26 and TRBJ1-1, is NSKVIQTPRYLVKGQGQKAKMRCIPEKGHPVVFWYQQNKNNEFKFLINFQNQEVLQQIDMTEKRFSAECPSNSPCSLEIQSSEAGDSALYLCASRRQNTEVFFGKGTRLTVV.

Of note for this clone: The gene names given are mouse names. The CDR3 extends 1 residue past the end of the read, so its final part is completed from the germline J gene. The rearrangement links TRBV12-2 to TRBJ2-5; 9 bases match TRBD2. This CDR3 spans 14 amino acids. V trimming: 0 bases; J trimming: 6 bases; junction bases outside the gene matches: 3. The germline V gene encodes CDR1 SGHLS and CDR2 HYDKME. Here the CDR3 reads CASSLQLGGDTQYF. CDR3 bases read: TGTGCCAGCTCTCTCCAACTGGGGGGTGACACCCAGTAC.

As regards this clone: The gene names here belong to mouse. The sequenced fragment ends 1 residue before the CDR3 boundary, so the rest is inferred from the germline J gene. The V call is TRBV26, the J call TRBJ2-4; 9 bases line up with TRBD2. CDR1 is KGHPV, CDR2 FQNQEV, per germline (reference sequence). The V and J ends lost 3 bases and 9 bases, in that order; junction bases with no gene match: 10. This CDR3 region has 15 residues. Incomplete CDR3 DNA: TGTGCCAGCAGTCTTGGGTTGGGGGGGCCTAGGACCTTGTAC. It translates to CASSLGLGGPRTLY. From start to end, the CDR3 is CASSLGLGGPRTLYF. Full variable domain (missing parts from reference TRBV26 and TRBJ2-4): NSKVIQTPRYLVKGQGQKAKMRCIPEKGHPVVFWYQQNKNNEFKFLINFQNQEVLQQIDMTEKRFSAECPSNSPCSLEIQSSEAGDSALYLCASSLGLGGPRTLYFGAGTRLSVL.

With regard to this clone: Germline and genes here are mouse. The read stops 1 residue short of the end of the CDR3; the missing end is completed from the germline J gene. Additional DNA sequences in this sample encode the identical CDR3. The genes are TRBV26 and TRBJ2-5; D tentatively reads TRBD1 or TRBD2 (5 bases each). Germline loops: CDR1 KGHPV, CDR2 FQNQEV (reference sequence). The CDR3 runs 13 residues. The germline V and J ends were trimmed by 2 bases and 2 bases, with 5 bases remaining between them. The CDR3 loop is CASSLGAQDTQYF. The CDR3 bases that were read are TGTGCCAGCAGTCTGGGGGCCCAAGACACCCAGTAC.

To note about this clone: These gene names are mouse names. The read terminates 1 residue ahead of where the CDR3 ends, so the germline J gene completes it. The chain links TRBV26 to TRBJ2-3, with TRBD2 matching 10 bases. CDR3 length equals 15 residues. The junction had 3 bases not matched to a gene; V was cut back by 6 bases and J by 0 bases. Germline V lookup: CDR1 KGHPV, CDR2 FQNQEV (reference sequence). Partial CDR3 DNA: TGTGCCAGCAGCCGACTGGGGGGTAGTGCAGAAACGCTGTAT. Its translation: CASSRLGGSAETLY. The entire CDR3 is CASSRLGGSAETLYF.

This clone was counted once. Gene and germline names: mouse. The read stops 1 residue short of the end of the CDR3; the missing end is completed from the germline J gene. This chain connects TRBV3 to TRBJ1-1; the D gene is possibly TRBD1 (6 bases). Germline CDR1 SNHLY, CDR2 FYNGKV (reference sequence). The CDR3 loop spans 14 amino acids. Trimming stripped 2 bases from V and 2 bases from J, with 9 bases between. Incomplete CDR3 DNA: TGTGCCAGCAGCTTAAAACAGGGCAACACAGAAGTCTTC. It is translated as CASSLKQGNTEVF. The CDR3 as a whole reads CASSLKQGNTEVFF.

Details on this clone: Each gene name is a mouse one. The read falls 1 residue short of the CDR3 end, and the missing part is taken from the germline J gene. The V gene is TRBV31, the J gene TRBJ1-3; 8 bases map to TRBD1. The V and J ends lost 2 bases and 0 bases, in that order; junction bases with no gene match: 6. The germline V gene has CDR1 GKSSPN and CDR2 SITVG. There are 16 residues in the CDR3. CDR3 bases read: TGTGCCTGGAGTTTACGGACAGGGTATTCTGGAAATACGCTCTAT. Its translation: CAWSLRTGYSGNTLY. The CDR3 reads in full as CAWSLRTGYSGNTLYF.

There are a few counts of this clone. Mouse names are used for the genes. Read coverage stops 1 residue before the CDR3 terminus; the germline J gene supplies the remainder. The chain couples TRBV3 to TRBJ2-7; 10 nucleotides agree with TRBD1. The CDR3 sequence is 13 residues long. Trimming removed 5 bases from V and 4 bases from J; junction bases left unmatched: 2. Germline CDR1 is SNHLY and CDR2 is FYNGKV (reference sequence). CDR3 DNA (partial): TGTGCCAGCAGCCGGGACAGGGGATATGAACAGTAC. Translation gives CASSRDRGYEQY. The whole CDR3 region reads CASSRDRGYEQYF. Full variable domain (remainder filled in from reference TRBV3 and TRBJ2-7): GPKVLQIPSHQIIDMGQMVTLNCDPVSNHLYFYWYKQILGQQMEFLVNFYNGKVMEKSKLFKDQFSVERPDGSYFTLKIQPTALEDSAVYFCASSRDRGYEQYFGPGTRLTVL.

On this clone: Mouse names are used for the genes. The CDR3 end is not reached by the read, which stops 1 residue before it; the germline J gene fills it in. The chain employs TRBV16 and TRBJ2-5, with 8 positions matching TRBD1. The CDR3 has 13 residues. Germline V CDR1 and CDR2: SGHSA, FRNQAP. V was clipped by 5 bases and J by 3 bases; unmatched bases: 1. The covered CDR3 bases are TGTGCAAGCAGCCACAGGGGGCAAGACACCCAGTAC. It codes for CASSHRGQDTQY. The entire CDR3 reads CASSHRGQDTQYF.

This clone came up a few times. Any gene name here is a mouse gene name. The read is 1 residue too short to cover the CDR3 end, so that end is filled in from the germline J gene. This chain connects TRBV13-2 to TRBJ1-3; D not resolved. The CDR3 sequence is 14 residues long. Per the germline V gene, CDR1 is NNHNN and CDR2 is SYGAGS (reference sequence). Trimming pared 2 bases from V and 0 bases from J, leaving 6 bases between. The CDR3: CASGESSSGNTLYF. Partial CDR3 DNA: TGTGCCAGCGGTGAGAGCAGTTCTGGAAATACGCTCTAT.

As to this clone: Gene names refer to mouse genes. The read finishes 1 residue shy of the CDR3 end, and the germline J gene is used to complete it. The chain has TRBV26 and TRBJ1-3; D call uncertain. This CDR3 comprises 13 residues. Trimming removed 4 bases at V and 1 base at J, with 5 bases between. CDR1 is KGHPV and CDR2 is FQNQEV in the germline V gene (reference sequence). The part of the CDR3 DNA that was read is TGTGCCAGCAGTCCCAACTCTGGAAATACGCTCTAT. Its translation is CASSPNSGNTLY. The CDR3 reads in full as CASSPNSGNTLYF.

To note about this clone: Each gene name is a mouse one. The read falls 1 residue short of the CDR3 end, and the missing part is taken from the germline J gene. In the same sample, other DNA sequences code for this CDR3. The rearrangement links TRBV26 to TRBJ2-3; 9 nucleotides line up with TRBD2. The CDR3 totals 17 residues. Germline CDR1 and CDR2: KGHPV and FQNQEV (reference sequence). V trimming: 0 bases; J trimming: 1 base; junction bases outside the gene matches: 5. The CDR3 region is CASSLSWGGGGAETLYF. The sequenced part of the CDR3 DNA is TGTGCCAGCAGTCTGTCCTGGGGGGGAGGGGGTGCAGAAACGCTGTAT.

Points on this clone: Gene labels here are mouse ones. From the germline J gene comes the end of the CDR3, since the read stops 1 residue before it. The chain has TRBV14 and TRBJ1-3; D call uncertain. The CDR3 loop spans 12 amino acids. Germline-derived CDR1 and CDR2 are SGHDT and FRDEAV. V was shortened by 4 bases and J by 5 bases, with 7 bases between the two germline ends. CDR3 residues: CASSRGRNTLYF. The DNA read from the CDR3 is TGTGCCAGCAGTCGTGGTAGAAATACGCTCTAT.

Points on this clone: Any gene name here is a mouse gene name. The CDR3 extends 1 residue past the end of the read, so its final part is completed from the germline J gene. The V call is TRBV17, the J call TRBJ2-1; the match to TRBD2 covers 11 bases. CDR3 length: 16 amino acids. Germline CDR1 reads MNHDT; CDR2 reads YYDKIL. The junction had 7 bases not matched to a gene; V was cut back by 1 base and J by 8 bases. CDR3 DNA (partial): TGTGCTAGCAGTAGAGCAACTGGGGGGGCGCTCCCTGAGCAGTTC. Translating gives CASSRATGGALPEQF. The entire CDR3 protein is CASSRATGGALPEQFF.

Details on this clone: Any gene name here is a mouse gene name. The CDR3: CASSSGQGASGNTLYF. CDR3 DNA (partial): TGTGCCAGCAGTTCTGGACAGGGGGCCTCTGGAAATACGCTCTAT. The V and J genes are TRBV15 and TRBJ1-3, with 11 bases lining up with TRBD1. The DNA ends 1 residue before the CDR3 does, and the rest of the CDR3 is filled in from the germline J gene. Germline V CDR1 and CDR2: SGHND, FRSKSL. With 4 bases clipped from V and 1 base from J, the junction kept 3 bases outside the gene matches. This CDR3 region has 16 residues. The variable domain in full, completed from reference TRBV15 and TRBJ1-3, reads DAGVTQTPRHEVAEKGQTIILKCEPVSGHNDLFWYRQTKIQGLELLSYFRSKSLMEDGGAFKDRFKAEMLNSSFSTLKIQPTEPKDSAVYLCASSSGQGASGNTLYFGEGSRLIVV.

This clone was picked up a small number of times. Gene names denote mouse genes. The read is 1 residue too short to cover the CDR3 end, so that end is filled in from the germline J gene. The V gene is TRBV15, the J gene TRBJ2-2; D is unresolved. CDR1 SGHND and CDR2 FRSKSL come from the germline V gene. V shed 1 base and J shed 2 bases, with 2 bases lying between them. This CDR3 comprises 13 residues. The CDR3 region is CASSLENTGQLYF. The sequenced CDR3 bases are TGTGCCAGCAGTTTAGAGAACACCGGGCAGCTCTAC.

A remark on this clone: Any gene name here is a mouse gene name. Other DNA sequences in the same sample also yield this CDR3. CDR3 DNA (partial): TGTGCCAGCAGTCCCGGACAGGGAAACACCTTGTAC. Residues: CASSPGQGNTLY. The entire CDR3 protein reads CASSPGQGNTLYF. V usage is TRBV26 and J usage is TRBJ2-4, with 8 positions matching TRBD1. The CDR3 end is not reached by the read, which stops 1 residue before it; the germline J gene fills it in. The germline V gene has CDR1 KGHPV and CDR2 FQNQEV (reference sequence). This CDR3 comprises 13 residues. Trimming removed 4 bases from V and 5 bases from J; junction bases left unmatched: 2.

A note on this clone: Gene and germline names: mouse. The read ends 1 residue shy of where the CDR3 ends; the end is completed using the germline J gene. The chain carries TRBV26 and TRBJ2-5, with no clear D. Germline V gene data show CDR1 as KGHPV and CDR2 as FQNQEV (reference sequence). The CDR3 is 15 residues long. The V end was cut by 4 bases, the J end by 0 bases, with 11 bases between. Incomplete CDR3 DNA: TGTGCCAGCAGTCCGCGACTTTTTAACCAAGACACCCAGTAC. Protein sequence: CASSPRLFNQDTQY. In full, the CDR3 is CASSPRLFNQDTQYF.

About this clone itself: Mouse names are used for the genes. The read gets to within 1 residue of the CDR3 end, and the germline J gene fills in the rest. This chain joins TRBV29 and TRBJ1-1; D call uncertain. From germline, CDR1 is MSHET and CDR2 SYDVDS. The CDR3 extends over 15 amino acids. Trimming took off 0 bases at V and 0 bases at J, with 8 bases between the two ends. The CDR3 loop reads CASSLSSSANTEVFF. The covered CDR3 bases are TGTGCTAGCAGTTTATCGAGCAGTGCAAACACAGAAGTCTTC.

Notes on this clone: Mouse germline and gene names are used. The read comes to an end 1 residue before the CDR3 does, leaving the germline J gene to fill in the end. The rearrangement joins TRBV26 to TRBJ2-7, with 9 bases aligning to TRBD1. Germline V gene lookup returns CDR1 KGHPV and CDR2 FQNQEV (reference sequence). Unmatched junction bases numbered 1, after V lost 4 bases and J lost 0 bases. CDR3 length equals 14 residues. The part of the CDR3 DNA that was read is TGTGCCAGCAGTCGGGACAGGGTCTCCTATGAACAGTAC. Amino acids: CASSRDRVSYEQY. The complete CDR3 protein is CASSRDRVSYEQYF. Combining the CDR3 with reference TRBV26 and TRBJ2-7 gives the whole variable domain NSKVIQTPRYLVKGQGQKAKMRCIPEKGHPVVFWYQQNKNNEFKFLINFQNQEVLQQIDMTEKRFSAECPSNSPCSLEIQSSEAGDSALYLCASSRDRVSYEQYFGPGTRLTVL.

Comment on this clone: Gene labels here are mouse ones. The sequenced fragment ends 1 residue before the CDR3 boundary, so the rest is inferred from the germline J gene. The chain employs TRBV23 and TRBJ1-3; the table gives TRBD1 as D, unverified against the DNA. Germline CDR1 KGHTA, CDR2 FQNQQP. The CDR3 extends over 15 amino acids. The part of the CDR3 DNA that was read is TGCTCCAGCAGTCAACAGGGGAATTCTGGAAATACGCTCTAT. It encodes CSSSQQGNSGNTLY. The entire CDR3 sequence reads CSSSQQGNSGNTLYF.

This clone was found a few times. Gene labels here are mouse ones. The observed sequence ends 1 residue before the CDR3 terminus, with the missing tail filled in from the germline J gene. The chain is built from TRBV23 and TRBJ2-3. CDR1 KGHTA and CDR2 FQNQQP come from the germline V gene. There are 14 residues in the CDR3. The CDR3 sequence: CSSSQGDSAETLYF. The covered CDR3 bases are TGCTCCAGCAGTCAGGGGGATAGTGCAGAAACGCTGTAT.

Regarding this clone: These gene names are mouse names. The read stops 1 residue short of the end of the CDR3; the missing end is completed from the germline J gene. The chain uses TRBV13-1 and TRBJ2-3; 10 bases line up with TRBD2. Germline V gene lookup returns CDR1 NSHNY and CDR2 SYGAGN. The CDR3 has 15 amino acids. V lost 0 bases to trimming and J lost 3 bases; unmatched junction nucleotides: 1. The CDR3 sequence: CASSDALGGAETLYF. The DNA read from the CDR3 is TGTGCCAGCAGTGATGCACTGGGGGGGGCAGAAACGCTGTAT.

To note about this clone: The genes are named according to mouse. The read terminates 1 residue ahead of where the CDR3 ends, so the germline J gene completes it. The chain has TRBV12-2 and TRBJ2-3; 8 bases match TRBD1. V trimming: 1 base; J trimming: 2 bases; junction bases outside the gene matches: 4. CDR1 and CDR2 (germline): SGHLS, HYDKME. The CDR3 has 15 amino acids. CDR3 loop: CASSLQGEVAETLYF. CDR3 DNA (partial): TGTGCCAGCTCTCTACAGGGGGAAGTTGCAGAAACGCTGTAT.

On this clone itself: Genes and germline are mouse. From the germline J gene comes the end of the CDR3, since the read stops 1 residue before it. This chain joins TRBV26 and TRBJ1-3, with unresolved D. This CDR3 is built from 15 residues. The germline V and J ends were trimmed by 6 bases and 0 bases, with 12 bases remaining between them. Germline lookup yields CDR1 KGHPV and CDR2 FQNQEV (reference sequence). The sequenced CDR3 bases are TGTGCCAGCAGCCCCCCCCCAGATTCTGGAAATACGCTCTAT. As protein: CASSPPPDSGNTLY. In full, the CDR3 is CASSPPPDSGNTLYF.

For this clone: Mouse gene names and germline throughout. Read sequence stops 1 residue before the CDR3 end, and the germline J gene provides the missing end. This chain uses TRBV13-3 with TRBJ1-5; 10 bases fit TRBD1. Germline V gives CDR1 NNHDY, CDR2 SYVADS. Germline trimming cut 5 bases from V and 9 bases from J; bases unmatched to any gene: 8. There are 14 residues in the CDR3. This chain's CDR3 is CASRPGQGIGAPLF. Partial CDR3 DNA: TGTGCCAGCAGACCGGGACAGGGGATTGGGGCTCCGCTT.

This clone was counted only a few times. Mouse gene names and germline throughout. The CDR3 is cut off 1 residue early in the read; its end comes from the germline J gene. V is TRBV26 and J is TRBJ1-3, with D uncertain. The CDR3 totals 14 residues. CDR1 and CDR2 (germline): KGHPV, FQNQEV (reference sequence). V gave up 0 bases and J gave up 1 base, with 4 bases separating them. The sequenced part of the CDR3 DNA is TGTGCCAGCAGTCTGTCAGAGTCTGGAAATACGCTCTAT. Translated: CASSLSESGNTLY. The entire CDR3 reads CASSLSESGNTLYF.

As for this clone: The genes and germline here are from mouse. The CDR3 goes on 1 residue after the read ends, and that part is filled in from the germline J gene. The rearrangement joins TRBV26 to TRBJ2-3; D could derive from TRBD1 or TRBD2 (5 bases each). The CDR3 has 14 amino acids. V was shortened by 6 bases and J by 0 bases, with 10 bases between the two germline ends. Per the germline V gene, CDR1 is KGHPV and CDR2 is FQNQEV (reference sequence). The sequenced CDR3 bases are TGTGCCAGCAGACCGGGACGGAGTGCAGAAACGCTGTAT. Its translation: CASRPGRSAETLY. The CDR3 as a whole reads CASRPGRSAETLYF.